The T cell receptor (beta chain) described here comes from a study of T cells in Graves' hyperthyroidism and ophthalmopathy. Researchers took RNA transcripts and amplified the TCR beta CDR3 regions from them. The HTBI primer set was used in a first-round RT-PCR of the TCR CDR3. One entry per CDR3 protein results from TCRdb running MiXCR on the multiplex PCR reads. Here the sample spans more than 550,000 distinct CDR3 sequences, just under 45% being singletons. Germline trimming cut 0 bases from V and 7 bases from J; bases unmatched to any gene: 1. CDR1 SEHNR and CDR2 FQNEAQ come from the germline V gene (reference sequence). This CDR3 has 13 residues. This clonotype was counted ten times or more.

The sequence derives from an adult man with Graves' disease, either hyperthyroidism or ophthalmopathy (not recorded which). Sequencing used peripheral blood or thyroid tissue (not recorded which). V usage is TRBV7-9 and J usage is TRBJ1-1; 8 nucleotides line up with TRBD1. The CDR3 is CASSLAGQGEAFF. The CDR3 region has the DNA TGTGCCAGCAGCTTAGCCGGACAGGGTGAAGCTTTCTTT.